The 9 T cell receptor beta chains in this list originate from one sample, sequenced in a study of blood T cell repertoires in COVID-19. Only in-frame clones appear in the TCRdb table, and some are missing; sequencing was by immunoSEQ multiplex PCR. The top ten clones hold around 1.5% of a sample with about 300,000 clones, 86% of them seen once. Sequenced input: peripheral blood. These receptors originate from a woman in her fifties or sixties with acute or convalescent COVID-19.

Turning to this clone: An end of the junction differs from the germline gene, which may be a read error. This chain links TRBV7-7 with TRBJ2-5; TRBD2 matches at 12 bases. This CDR3 comprises 16 residues. Germline values: CDR1 SSHAT, CDR2 FNYEAQ (reference sequence). The CDR3 sequence is CASSYQLAGGQETQYF. CDR3 DNA sequence: TGTGCTAGCAGCTACCAACTAGCGGGAGGACAAGAGACCCAGTACTTC.

The chain links TRBV11-2 to TRBJ1-1; possibly TRBD1 for D (5 bases). Looked up from germline, CDR1 is SGHAT and CDR2 is FQNNGV. V dropped 3 bases and J dropped 5 bases, with 22 bases sitting between them. This CDR3 is built from 17 residues. The CDR3 here is CASSFTNLGRVGTEAFF. The CDR3, as DNA: TGTGCCAGCAGCTTTACAAACCTGGGCAGGGTGGGGACTGAAGCTTTCTTT.

This sequence joins TRBV5-1 and TRBJ1-1; 7 bases align to TRBD1. This CDR3 region has 15 residues. The V gene end was trimmed by 2 bases and the J gene end by 1 base; junction bases not matched to a gene: 5. Germline V gene lookup returns CDR1 SGHRS and CDR2 YFSETQ. This CDR3 reads CASSFNTGANTEAFF. CDR3 coding DNA: TGCGCCAGCAGCTTTAACACAGGGGCGAACACTGAAGCTTTCTTT. The full variable domain, completed using reference TRBV5-1 and TRBJ1-1, is KAGVTQTPRYLIKTRGQQVTLSCSPISGHRSVSWYQQTPGQGLQFLFEYFSETQRNKGNFPGRFSGRQFSNSRSEMNVSTLELGDSALYLCASSFNTGANTEAFFGQGTRLTVV.

There are a few counts of this clone. The genes are TRBV28 and TRBJ1-2, with TRBD1 as a possible D gene (6 bases). This CDR3 comprises 11 residues. The germline CDR1 and CDR2 sequences are MDHEN and SYDVKM. The V gene lost 2 bases and the J gene lost 10 bases, with 8 bases spanning the gap. The DNA of the CDR3 is TGTGCCAGCAGTTTACAGGGGATCTACACCTTC. Encoded protein: CASSLQGIYTF.

V and J are TRBV9 and TRBJ2-3; possibly TRBD2 for D (6 bases). The ends were cut back, 3 bases at V and 1 base at J, with 15 bases in the middle. The CDR3 totals 16 residues. CDR1 is SGDLS and CDR2 is YYNGEE in the germline V gene. In DNA, the CDR3 is TGTGCCAGCAGCGCCCTTGACGGGAGCGGCACAGATACGCAGTATTTT. The encoded protein is CASSALDGSGTDTQYF.

This clone was seen only once. The chain links TRBV28 to TRBJ2-7; D may be TRBD1 (5 bases). This CDR3 spans 15 amino acids. V was pared by 8 bases and J by 3 bases, with 20 bases between. CDR1 is MDHEN, CDR2 SYDVKM, per germline. The CDR3 nucleotides read TGTGCCAGCCATTCTAGTGGCAGGGCAGACTACGAGCAGTACTTC. It yields the protein CASHSSGRADYEQYF. The whole variable domain, remainder taken from reference TRBV28 and TRBJ2-7, is DVKVTQSSRYLVKRTGEKVFLECVQDMDHENMFWYRQDPGLGLRLIYFSYDVKMKEKGDIPEGYSVSREKKERFSLILESASTNQTSMYLCASHSSGRADYEQYFGPGTRLTVT.

The V and J genes are TRBV4-2 and TRBJ1-2; TRBD1 agrees at 9 bases. The CDR3 is 15 residues long. V lost 2 bases to trimming and J lost 5 bases; unmatched junction nucleotides: 6. Per the germline V gene, CDR1 is LGHNA and CDR2 is YNFKEQ. This CDR3 is CASSQPDGTGYGYTF. The CDR3 region has the DNA TGTGCCAGCAGCCAACCAGACGGGACAGGGTATGGCTACACCTTC.

This clone has just one count. CDR3 in amino acids: CASSLVQKKNTEAFF. CDR3 DNA: TGTGCCAGCAGCTTAGTCCAGAAGAAGAACACTGAAGCTTTCTTT. This chain joins TRBV7-9 and TRBJ1-1; D gene uncertain. Trimming left V 1 base short and J 1 base short, with 10 bases between. There are 15 residues in the CDR3. Per the germline V gene, CDR1 is SEHNR and CDR2 is FQNEAQ (reference sequence).

The chain recombines TRBV5-1 with TRBJ2-3; no clear D. V lost 1 base to trimming and J lost 5 bases, with 5 bases between them. Germline V gene data show CDR1 as SGHRS and CDR2 as YFSETQ. CDR3 length: 12 amino acids. The DNA of the CDR3 is TGCGCCAGCAGCTTGCGACTAGATACGCAGTATTTT. This sequence encodes CASSLRLDTQYF. Together with reference TRBV5-1 and TRBJ2-3, the CDR3 gives the full variable domain: KAGVTQTPRYLIKTRGQQVTLSCSPISGHRSVSWYQQTPGQGLQFLFEYFSETQRNKGNFPGRFSGRQFSNSRSEMNVSTLELGDSALYLCASSLRLDTQYFGPGTRLTVL.